A single sample gave rise to the 24 T cell receptor beta chains below, sequenced in a study of blood T cell repertoires in COVID-19. Sequencing used immunoSEQ multiplex PCR; TCRdb keeps in-frame clones, though not all of them. Of some 160,000 clones in the sample, more than 75% were seen once. The sample comprised peripheral blood. These receptors were taken from a man aged 50-59 years who had recovered from COVID-19.

The gene calls are TRBV29-1 and TRBJ2-2; maybe TRBD1 (5 bases). The germline V gene has CDR1 SQVTM and CDR2 ANQGSEA. Trimming pared 0 bases from V and 6 bases from J, leaving 14 bases between. The CDR3 extends over 15 amino acids. The CDR3 here is CSVEDRRGGAGELFF. In nucleotides, the CDR3 is TGCAGCGTTGAAGATCGAAGGGGTGGGGCCGGGGAGCTGTTTTTT.

This chain joins TRBV19 and TRBJ2-2, with 12 nucleotides matching TRBD2. CDR1 and CDR2 from the germline V gene are LNHDA and SQIVND (reference sequence). J was trimmed by 7 bases and V by 3 bases; bases with no gene match: 9. The CDR3 length is 17 residues. The CDR3 nucleotides read TGTGCCAGTAGTATTAGGGGACTAGCGGGCGGTAACGGGGAGCTGTTTTTT. This sequence encodes CASSIRGLAGGNGELFF.

This clone was counted a few times. The V call is TRBV29-1, the J call TRBJ1-1; a weak D match, TRBD1 (5 bases). Trimming left V 5 bases short and J 0 bases short, with 13 bases between. The CDR3 is made up of 14 amino acids. Germline V gene data show CDR1 as SQVTM and CDR2 as ANQGSEA. CDR3 region: CSVWTPGLNTEAFF. For the CDR3, the DNA is TGCAGCGTTTGGACACCCGGGCTGAACACTGAAGCTTTCTTT. The whole variable domain, remainder taken from reference TRBV29-1 and TRBJ1-1, is SAVISQKPSRDICQRGTSLTIQCQVDSQVTMMFWYRQQPGQSLTLIATANQGSEATYESGFVIDKFPISRPNLTFSTLTVSNMSPEDSSIYLCSVWTPGLNTEAFFGQGTRLTVV.

CDR3 bases: TGCAGTGCTAGTGCGCTCACTCGCACAGATACGCAGTATTTT. Translation: CSASALTRTDTQYF. The chain uses TRBV20-1 and TRBJ2-3; the D is unclear. CDR3 length: 14 residues. The V end lost 3 bases, the J end lost 1 base, and 11 bases lay between the germline ends. Germline values: CDR1 DFQATT, CDR2 SNEGSKA (reference sequence).

On this clone: This sample also contains other DNA sequences that code for the same CDR3. The CDR3 is CASSPGQQETQYF. CDR3 nucleotides: TGTGCCAGCTCACCAGGACAGCAAGAGACCCAGTACTTC. The chain recombines TRBV18 with TRBJ2-5; D might be TRBD1 (6 bases). V lost 2 bases, J lost 2 bases, and 6 bases lay in between. CDR1 and CDR2 from the germline V gene are KGHSH and LQKENI. The CDR3 has 13 residues.

This clone was observed a handful of times. The J gene is TRBJ2-1, the V gene TRBV9; 9 bases are shared with TRBD2. The germline gives CDR1 SGDLS, CDR2 YYNGEE. The CDR3 extends over 15 amino acids. Trimming at V came to 1 base and at J to 5 bases, leaving 4 bases not matched to a gene. CDR3: CASSVFASGDNEQFF. DNA for the CDR3: TGTGCCAGCAGCGTATTTGCTAGCGGGGACAATGAGCAGTTCTTC. The whole variable domain, filled in from reference TRBV9 and TRBJ2-1, reads DSGVTQTPKHLITATGQRVTLRCSPRSGDLSVYWYQQSLDQGLQFLIQYYNGEERAKGNILERFSAQQFPDLHSELNLSSLELGDSALYFCASSVFASGDNEQFFGPGTRLTVL.

This clone was recorded a few times. The chain has TRBV7-2 and TRBJ2-7; D is possibly TRBD2 (6 bases). CDR1 is SGHTA and CDR2 is FQGNSA in the germline V gene. The ends were cut back, 2 bases at V and 3 bases at J, with 11 bases in the middle. There are 14 residues in the CDR3. This CDR3 is CASSLWGENYEQYF. DNA of the CDR3: TGTGCCAGCAGCTTATGGGGGGAGAACTACGAGCAGTACTTC.

V and J are TRBV6-2 or TRBV6-3 and TRBJ2-7; 9 bases agree with TRBD1. CDR3 size: 14 residues. Germline V gene sequence: CDR1 MNHEY, CDR2 SVGEGT. The V segment lost 4 bases and the J segment 9 bases; nucleotides outside the gene matches: 10. CDR3 coding DNA: TGTGCCAGCAGTTCCGGGACAGGGTTCCCTCGGCAGTACTTC. Translated: CASSSGTGFPRQYF.

The chain combines TRBV25-1 with TRBJ1-1; D gene uncertain. Trimming stripped 6 bases from V and 8 bases from J, with 13 bases between. Germline V lookup: CDR1 MGHDK, CDR2 SYGVNS. The CDR3 is 12 residues long. The CDR3 loop reads CASSEGALEAFF. The CDR3 DNA follows: TGTGCCAGCAGCGAGGGAGCGCTCGAAGCTTTCTTT.

The V gene is TRBV19, the J gene TRBJ2-3, with D possibly matching TRBD2 (5 bases). The CDR3 loop spans 16 amino acids. V was trimmed by 5 bases and J by 3 bases, leaving 18 bases between them. Germline CDR1 is LNHDA and CDR2 is SQIVND (reference sequence). CDR3 region: CASSQKRISTTDTQYF. CDR3 nucleotides: TGTGCCAGTAGTCAGAAGCGGATAAGCACGACAGATACGCAGTATTTT.

V is TRBV19 and J is TRBJ2-7, with 8 nucleotides matching TRBD2. Germline V gene lookup returns CDR1 LNHDA and CDR2 SQIVND (reference sequence). The CDR3 spans 14 residues. V shed 5 bases and J 2 bases; nucleotides not matched to a gene: 5. CDR3 in DNA: TGTGCCAGTAGTTCGATGCGGGGGGCCTACGAGCAGTACTTC. This encodes CASSSMRGAYEQYF.

V gene TRBV28 combines with J gene TRBJ2-5, with 9 bases that match TRBD1. V shed 5 bases, J shed 5 bases, and the junction held 6 bases outside the gene matches. The CDR3 length is 14 residues. Germline values: CDR1 MDHEN, CDR2 SYDVKM. The CDR3 DNA sequence: TGTGCCAGCAGTGGGACAGGGAACCGGGAGACCCAGTACTTC. The encoded protein is CASSGTGNRETQYF.

The chain uses TRBV7-3 and TRBJ2-6; D not resolved. Trimming cost V 2 bases and J 0 bases, with 5 bases left between them. The CDR3 spans 15 residues. Germline loops: CDR1 SGHTA, CDR2 FQGTGA. The CDR3 loop reads CASSLSNSGANVLTF. The CDR3 coding sequence is TGTGCCAGCAGCTTATCCAACTCTGGGGCCAACGTCCTGACTTTC.

The V gene is TRBV19, the J gene TRBJ2-5; a possible D gene is TRBD1 (5 bases). CDR3 size: 15 residues. V was trimmed by 2 bases and J by 5 bases, leaving 15 bases between them. Germline assignment: CDR1 LNHDA and CDR2 SQIVND (reference sequence). The CDR3 DNA reads as TGTGCCAGTAGTATAAGTACAGGTATAGTGGAGACCCAGTACTTC. This encodes CASSISTGIVETQYF.

The chain's CDR3 is CASSRRTDYNEQFF. The CDR3 DNA reads TGTGCCAGCAGCCGACGGACTGACTACAATGAGCAGTTCTTC. The chain combines TRBV6-5 with TRBJ2-1; maybe TRBD2 (5 bases). This CDR3 has 14 amino acids. With 6 bases removed from V and 3 bases from J, the gap between germline ends came to 12 bases. The germline gives CDR1 MNHEY, CDR2 SVGAGI.

The chain carries TRBV19 and TRBJ1-4, with 9 positions matching TRBD1. CDR1 LNHDA and CDR2 SQIVND come from the germline V gene (reference sequence). V lost 7 bases to trimming and J lost 8 bases; unmatched junction nucleotides: 8. CDR3 length: 14 amino acids. Here the CDR3 reads CASTWTGVNEKLFF. CDR3 sequence (DNA): TGTGCCAGTACCTGGACAGGGGTTAACGAAAAACTGTTTTTT.

This clone is a singleton in its sample. The J gene is TRBJ1-2, the V gene TRBV5-5, with D hard to call. In germline, CDR1 is SGHKS, CDR2 YYEKEE (reference sequence). This CDR3 is built from 14 residues. V gave up 2 bases and J gave up 4 bases, with 12 bases separating them. The CDR3 DNA reads as TGTGCCAGCAGCTTCCAGTCACAGACCTATGGCTACACCTTC. Its translation: CASSFQSQTYGYTF.

V is TRBV27 and J is TRBJ1-6; 10 positions agree with TRBD1. Germline CDR1 and CDR2: MNHEY and SMNVEV (reference sequence). The length of the CDR3 is 18 residues. The trim removed 7 bases at V and 4 bases at J, leaving 13 bases unmatched. The CDR3 here is CASTTELGQGRYNSPLHF. For the CDR3, the DNA is TGTGCCAGCACAACGGAATTGGGACAGGGGAGGTATAATTCACCCCTCCACTTT.

The chain has TRBV11-2 and TRBJ1-4, with TRBD1 matching over 9 bases. The CDR3 runs to 14 residues. Germline loops: CDR1 SGHAT, CDR2 FQNNGV. The V segment lost 5 bases and the J segment 4 bases; nucleotides outside the gene matches: 2. CDR3: CASSRTGVNEKLFF. The DNA for the CDR3 is TGTGCCAGCAGCAGGACAGGGGTTAATGAAAAACTGTTTTTT.

V and J are TRBV5-8 and TRBJ1-1; D is undetermined. Looked up from germline, CDR1 is SGHTS and CDR2 is YDEGEE. Trimming left V 1 base short and J 3 bases short, with 7 bases between. The CDR3 consists of 13 residues. This CDR3 is CASSLSPDTEAFF. DNA for the CDR3: TGTGCCAGCAGCTTGTCACCGGACACTGAAGCTTTCTTT. The whole variable domain, remainder taken from reference TRBV5-8 and TRBJ1-1, is EAGVTQSPTHLIKTRGQQATLRCSPISGHTSVYWYQQALGLGLQFLLWYDEGEERNRGNFPPRFSGRQFPNYSSELNVNALELEDSALYLCASSLSPDTEAFFGQGTRLTVV.

The chain recombines TRBV27 with TRBJ1-5, with unresolved D. This CDR3 is 15 amino acids long. The V gene's germline CDR1 is MNHEY and CDR2 SMNVEV (reference sequence). Between the trimmed V and J ends, which lost 2 bases and 1 base, there was a span of 9 bases. The DNA of the CDR3 is TGTGCCAGCAGTTTAAGACAAGGCAGCAATCAGCCCCAGCATTTT. Translated, it gives CASSLRQGSNQPQHF.

This sequence joins TRBV6-5 and TRBJ1-4; no definite D call. V dropped 6 bases and J dropped 8 bases, with 19 bases sitting between them. The CDR3 covers 15 residues. CDR1 is MNHEY and CDR2 is SVGAGI in the germline V gene. As DNA, the CDR3 is TGTGCCAGCAGCCCAACAATTAGCGGTGAAGAAAAACTGTTTTTT. Encoded protein: CASSPTISGEEKLFF.

The CDR3 DNA sequence: TGCGCCACCAGACCGGGACAGGGTAACGATGAGCAGTTCTTC. Encoded protein: CATRPGQGNDEQFF. The V call is TRBV10-1, the J call TRBJ2-1, with 9 nucleotides matching TRBD1. The CDR3 runs to 14 residues. Germline assignment: CDR1 WNHNN and CDR2 SYGVQD (reference sequence). The junction had 12 bases not matched to a gene; V was cut back by 10 bases and J by 8 bases.

The genes are TRBV25-1 and TRBJ2-4, with a tentative D call TRBD1 (5 bases). Per the germline V gene, CDR1 is MGHDK and CDR2 is SYGVNS. The germline V and J ends were trimmed by 2 bases and 1 base, with 15 bases remaining between them. This CDR3 spans 17 amino acids. CDR3 sequence reads: CASSESGAYAAKNIQYF. CDR3 bases: TGTGCCAGCAGTGAAAGTGGGGCATATGCTGCCAAAAACATTCAGTACTTC.